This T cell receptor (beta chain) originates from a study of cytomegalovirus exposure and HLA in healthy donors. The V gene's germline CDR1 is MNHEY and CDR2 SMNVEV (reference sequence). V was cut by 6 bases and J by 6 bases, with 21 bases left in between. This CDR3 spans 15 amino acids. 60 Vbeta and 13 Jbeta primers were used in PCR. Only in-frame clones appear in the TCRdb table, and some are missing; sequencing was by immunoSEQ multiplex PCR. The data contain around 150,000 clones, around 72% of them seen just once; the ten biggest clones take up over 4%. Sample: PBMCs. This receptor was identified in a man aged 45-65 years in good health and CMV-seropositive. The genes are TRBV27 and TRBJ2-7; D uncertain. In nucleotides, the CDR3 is TGTGCCAGCAGCTCCTCCGTTTCCAGGTGGCTCGAGCAGTACTTC. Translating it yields CASSSSVSRWLEQYF.